The sequence of this T cell receptor (beta chain) was determined in a study of OX40 agonist ivuxolimab in advanced cancers. Study-wide findings and caveats: Partial responders dosed at 0.1-3.0 mg/kg displayed clonal expansion ranking among the lowest.

Points on this clone: Its cognate antigen is unknown.

The V and J ends lost 1 base and 9 bases, in that order; junction bases with no gene match: 9. The CDR3 consists of 15 residues. Germline V lookup: CDR1 GTSNPN, CDR2 SVGIG (reference sequence). The method was immunoSEQ multiplex PCR; TCRdb's version includes in-frame clones alone and lacks a portion of them. Among 66,000 or so clones listed, around 84% were seen once. The TCR originated in an adult with an advanced solid tumor such as melanoma, head and neck, liver or kidney cancer. The rearrangement uses TRBV30 and TRBJ1-5; 10 bases match TRBD1. Sequences were derived from CD4+ or CD8+ T cells sorted from blood, sampled in a trial of the OX40 agonist ivuxolimab. In DNA form, the CDR3 reads TGTGCCTGGAGTGCCCCGGGACAGGGGATAGCGCCCCAGCATTTT. Translating it yields CAWSAPGQGIAPQHF.